The next 17 T cell receptor beta chains were all read from a single sample in a study of blood T cell repertoires in COVID-19. Generated by immunoSEQ multiplex PCR, the TCRdb table keeps only in-frame clones and is missing some. Of 130,000 or so clones in the sample, roughly four fifths were seen once. The specimen sequenced was peripheral blood. These receptors were obtained from a woman older than 75 with acute or convalescent COVID-19.

The chain joins TRBV10-3 to TRBJ1-2, with 8 bases lining up with TRBD1. The CDR3 totals 14 residues. Germline trimming cut 6 bases from V and 8 bases from J; bases unmatched to any gene: 11. Germline V gene data show CDR1 as ENHRY and CDR2 as SYGVKD. The CDR3 protein is CAIREDRGQRGYTF. DNA for the CDR3: TGTGCCATCAGGGAAGACAGGGGACAGAGAGGCTACACCTTC.

V and J are TRBV4-2 and TRBJ1-5; 8 nucleotides agree with TRBD1. Trimming removed 0 bases from V and 6 bases from J; junction bases left unmatched: 13. CDR1 and CDR2 from the germline V gene are LGHNA and YNFKEQ. The CDR3 is 18 residues long. CDR3 bases: TGTGCCAGCAGCCAAGATCCAGGGGGCAGTGCAGATGGTCAGCCCCAGCATTTT. Translation: CASSQDPGGSADGQPQHF.

The table lists this clone with a count of one. The chain couples TRBV5-1 to TRBJ1-1; D possibly corresponds to TRBD1 (6 bases). The V gene lost 4 bases and the J gene lost 1 base, with 11 bases spanning the gap. Germline V gene data show CDR1 as SGHRS and CDR2 as YFSETQ. This CDR3 comprises 14 residues. DNA of the CDR3: TGCGCCAGCAGCGTGTCACAGGGGAACACTGAAGCTTTCTTT. Residues: CASSVSQGNTEAFF.

This sequence joins TRBV5-1 and TRBJ1-1, with D hard to call. Trimming stripped 4 bases from V and 4 bases from J, with 14 bases between. Germline CDR1 is SGHRS and CDR2 is YFSETQ. The CDR3 extends over 14 amino acids. Here the CDR3 reads CASSPDSTFTEAFF. The DNA for the CDR3 is TGCGCCAGCAGCCCCGACTCCACCTTCACTGAAGCTTTCTTT.

The chain has TRBV12-3 or TRBV12-4 and TRBJ1-3, with D tentatively TRBD1 (6 bases). CDR3 length equals 11 residues. The V end was cut by 6 bases, the J end by 7 bases, with 7 bases between. The CDR3 loop reads CASRDSNTIYF. CDR3 in DNA: TGTGCCAGCAGGGACAGTAACACCATATATTTT.

J is TRBJ1-1 and V is TRBV9, with D uncertain. Between the trimmed V and J ends, which lost 3 bases and 1 base, there was a span of 7 bases. The CDR3 sequence is 13 residues long. The germline gives CDR1 SGDLS, CDR2 YYNGEE. The DNA for the CDR3 is TGTGCCAGCAGCGACTTGCGGAACACTGAAGCTTTCTTT. It codes for CASSDLRNTEAFF.

This chain connects TRBV6-5 to TRBJ1-2, with D tentatively TRBD1 (5 bases). The length of the CDR3 is 13 residues. The germline CDR1 and CDR2 sequences are MNHEY and SVGAGI. Trimming removed 0 bases at V and 6 bases at J, with 8 bases between. The CDR3 protein is CASSYSGGDGYTF. The CDR3 bases are TGTGCCAGCAGTTACTCTGGGGGGGATGGCTACACCTTC.

This clone was seen once. The chain has TRBV27 and TRBJ1-1; D remains ambiguous. Germline CDR1 MNHEY, CDR2 SMNVEV (reference sequence). V lost 4 bases, J lost 0 bases, and 9 bases lay in between. The CDR3 is 14 amino acids. The CDR3 nucleotides are TGTGCCAGCAGTTCTTTTTTGTTGAACACTGAAGCTTTCTTT. Encoded protein: CASSSFLLNTEAFF.

The V call is TRBV25-1, the J call TRBJ2-1, with TRBD1 matching over 8 bases. This CDR3 is built from 17 residues. Germline V gene data show CDR1 as MGHDK and CDR2 as SYGVNS. Unmatched junction bases numbered 9, after V lost 2 bases and J lost 3 bases. The CDR3 reads CASSEPLVRGLYNEQFF. The CDR3 DNA reads TGTGCCAGCAGTGAACCTCTCGTCAGGGGGCTCTACAATGAGCAGTTCTTC.

The chain joins TRBV2 to TRBJ1-2; no definite D call. The CDR3 covers 14 residues. The V end lost 1 base, the J end lost 5 bases, and 11 bases lay between the germline ends. The germline V gene has CDR1 SNHLY and CDR2 FYNNEI. Here the CDR3 DNA reads TGTGCCAGCAGTGAAGGGTACGATCGGTATGGCTACACCTTC. Protein: CASSEGYDRYGYTF.

The CDR3 protein is CASSLALSGQETQYF. The CDR3 coding sequence is TGTGCCAGCAGCTTGGCCCTTAGCGGCCAAGAGACCCAGTACTTC. The chain is built from TRBV5-6 and TRBJ2-5, with D possibly matching TRBD2 (6 bases). The V end lost 0 bases, the J end lost 1 base, and 10 bases lay between the germline ends. CDR3 length: 15 amino acids. CDR1 is SGHDT, CDR2 YYEEEE, per germline.

V and J are TRBV29-1 and TRBJ1-1; D remains unclear. CDR1 and CDR2 from the germline V gene are SQVTM and ANQGSEA. The CDR3 length is 11 residues. Trimming took off 7 bases at V and 5 bases at J, with 11 bases between the two ends. DNA of the CDR3: TGCAGCGCTGGCCCCTATACTGAAGCTTTCTTT. It encodes CSAGPYTEAFF.

V and J are TRBV7-8 and TRBJ1-4, with D perhaps matching TRBD1 (6 bases). V lost 4 bases and J 4 bases, leaving 13 bases between the germline ends. The CDR3 sequence is 15 residues long. From germline, CDR1 is SGHVS and CDR2 FQNEAQ. CDR3 loop: CASSSTGIINEKLFF. The CDR3 DNA sequence: TGTGCCAGCAGCTCCACAGGGATCATTAATGAAAAACTGTTTTTT.

The genes are TRBV4-2 and TRBJ2-2, with 9 positions matching TRBD1. Per the germline V gene, CDR1 is LGHNA and CDR2 is YNFKEQ. V was clipped by 1 base and J by 5 bases; unmatched bases: 8. There are 17 residues in the CDR3. The CDR3 loop is CASSQVKDRGWTGELFF. The CDR3, as DNA: TGTGCCAGCAGCCAAGTTAAGGACAGGGGATGGACCGGGGAGCTGTTTTTT.

The CDR3 DNA follows: TGTGCCAGCAGCTTAGAGGGGACTAGCCAAGAGACCCAGTACTTC. This sequence encodes CASSLEGTSQETQYF. The chain combines TRBV11-2 with TRBJ2-5, with 8 bases identical to TRBD2. CDR3 length equals 15 residues. V was clipped by 0 bases and J by 1 base; unmatched bases: 1. CDR1 is SGHAT and CDR2 is FQNNGV in the germline V gene. Using reference TRBV11-2 and TRBJ2-5 for the parts outside the CDR3, the full variable domain is EAGVAQSPRYKIIEKRQSVAFWCNPISGHATLYWYQQILGQGPKLLIQFQNNGVVDDSQLPKDRFSAERLKGVDSTLKIQPAKLEDSAVYLCASSLEGTSQETQYFGPGTRLLVL.

This chain connects TRBV3-1 (or the pseudogene TRBV3-2) to TRBJ1-2; TRBD1 might be the D (5 bases). The ends were cut back, 0 bases at V and 3 bases at J, with 23 bases in the middle. Germline V lookup: CDR1 LGHDT, CDR2 YNNKEL (reference sequence). This CDR3 comprises 19 residues. The CDR3 nucleotides are TGTGCCAGCAGCCAAGAAAGCAGGCGGGGAGGACAACGTTACTATGGCTACACCTTC. Translating it yields CASSQESRRGGQRYYGYTF.

This clone has just one count. Other DNA sequences in the same sample also yield this CDR3. The J gene is TRBJ1-1, the V gene TRBV18; D not resolved. Germline loops: CDR1 KGHSH, CDR2 LQKENI. V was clipped by 3 bases and J by 7 bases, with 9 bases between them. The CDR3 length is 12 residues. The CDR3 DNA follows: TGTGCCAGCTCACCCCCCACGGGTGAAGCTTTCTTT. Protein product: CASSPPTGEAFF.